This TCR beta chain was sequenced in a study of technical replicates of blood from a handful of donors. Data came from immunoSEQ multiplex PCR; TCRdb stores just in-frame clones and leaves some out. There are about 59,000 clones in the sample; around 93% occur only once, and less than 4.5% lies in the top ten. This TCR was sampled from a human donor in good health. Some clones in this sample may be carry-over from other donors' samples. Sequencing was performed on PBMCs.

The CDR3 spells CARSLETQYF. In DNA form, the CDR3 reads TGTGCCAGAAGCCTGGAGACCCAGTACTTC. The chain recombines TRBV5-3 with TRBJ2-5; no clear D. TRBV5-3 belongs to the ORF category, with a function that is uncertain. With 4 bases removed from V and 5 bases from J, the gap between germline ends came to 3 bases. This CDR3 is 10 amino acids long.